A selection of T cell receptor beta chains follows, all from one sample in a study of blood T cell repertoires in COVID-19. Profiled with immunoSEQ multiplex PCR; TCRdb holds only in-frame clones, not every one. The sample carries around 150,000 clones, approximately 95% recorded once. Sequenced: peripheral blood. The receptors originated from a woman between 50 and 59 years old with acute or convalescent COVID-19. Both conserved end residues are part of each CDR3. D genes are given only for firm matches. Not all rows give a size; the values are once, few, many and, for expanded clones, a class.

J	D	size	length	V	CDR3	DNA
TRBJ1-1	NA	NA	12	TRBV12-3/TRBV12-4	CASSTSNTEAFF	TGTGCCAGCAGCACTTCGAACACTGAAGCTTTCTTT
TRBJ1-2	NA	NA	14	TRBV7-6	CASSSLEGGYGYTF	TGTGCCAGCAGCTCCCTAGAGGGAGGCTATGGCTACACCTTC
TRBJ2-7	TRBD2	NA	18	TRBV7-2	CASSLYATSGPSSYEQYF	TGTGCCAGCAGCTTATACGCCACTAGCGGCCCTTCCTCCTACGAGCAGTACTTC
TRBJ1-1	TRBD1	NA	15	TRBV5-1	CASSLTPGQQFEAFF	TGCGCCAGCAGCTTGACTCCGGGACAGCAATTTGAAGCTTTCTTT
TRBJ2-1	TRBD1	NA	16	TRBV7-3	CASSLDRDSSYNEQFF	TGTGCCAGCAGCTTAGACAGGGACAGCTCCTACAATGAGCAGTTCTTC
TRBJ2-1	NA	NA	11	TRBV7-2	CASSPGVLQFF	TGTGCCAGCAGCCCGGGAGTTTTGCAGTTCTTC
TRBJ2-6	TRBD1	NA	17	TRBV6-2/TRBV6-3	CASSTRTGGAGANVLTF	TGTGCCAGCAGTACACGGACAGGGGGCGCCGGGGCCAACGTCCTGACTTTC
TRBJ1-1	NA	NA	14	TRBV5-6	CASSKRQTNTEAFF	TGTGCCAGCAGCAAGAGACAGACTAACACTGAAGCTTTCTTT
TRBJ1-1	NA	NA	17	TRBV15	CATSREGDGGRDTEAFF	TGTGCCACCAGCAGAGAGGGAGACGGGGGGAGGGACACTGAAGCTTTCTTT
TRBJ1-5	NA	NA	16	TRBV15	CATSKASGGRNQPQHF	TGTGCCACCAGCAAGGCTAGTGGGGGCCGCAATCAGCCCCAGCATTTT
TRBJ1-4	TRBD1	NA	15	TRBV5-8	CASSLTGGLNEKLFF	TGTGCCAGCAGCCTGACAGGGGGTTTAAATGAAAAACTGTTTTTT
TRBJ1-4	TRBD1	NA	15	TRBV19	CASSIGTGANEKLFF	TGTGCCAGTAGTATCGGTACAGGGGCTAATGAAAAACTGTTTTTT
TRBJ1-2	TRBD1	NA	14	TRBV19	CASSDAWTGNGYTF	TGTGCCAGTAGTGACGCCTGGACAGGGAATGGCTACACCTTC
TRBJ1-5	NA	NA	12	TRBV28	CASRRGDQPQHF	TGTGCCAGCAGGCGCGGAGATCAGCCCCAGCATTTT
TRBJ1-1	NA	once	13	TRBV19	CASSTTGNTEAFF	TGTGCCAGTAGTACAACAGGGAACACTGAAGCTTTCTTT
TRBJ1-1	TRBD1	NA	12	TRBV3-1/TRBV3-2	CASSQGQGSAFF	TGTGCCAGCAGCCAAGGACAGGGTTCAGCTTTCTTT
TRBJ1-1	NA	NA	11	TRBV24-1	CATRQGLEAFF	TGTGCCACCAGGCAGGGCCTGGAAGCTTTCTTT
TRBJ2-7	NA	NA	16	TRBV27	CASSLSYEVSSYEQYF	TGTGCCAGCAGTTTATCGTATGAGGTTAGCTCCTACGAGCAGTACTTC
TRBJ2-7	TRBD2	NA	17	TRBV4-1	CASSRFDLAGSSYEQYF	TGCGCCAGCAGCCGCTTTGACCTAGCGGGATCCTCCTACGAGCAGTACTTC
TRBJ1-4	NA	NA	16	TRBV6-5	CASSYSSEGANEKLFF	TGTGCCAGCAGTTACTCCTCCGAGGGGGCTAATGAAAAACTGTTTTTT
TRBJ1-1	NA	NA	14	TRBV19	CASTAVGGRTEAFF	TGTGCCAGTACAGCGGTGGGGGGGAGGACTGAAGCTTTCTTT
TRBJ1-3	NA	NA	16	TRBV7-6	CASSPIEASSGNTIYF	TGTGCCAGCAGCCCGATTGAGGCGAGCTCTGGAAACACCATATATTTT
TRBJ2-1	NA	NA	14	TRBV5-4	CASSTPLTPGEQFF	TGTGCCAGCAGCACCCCACTGACCCCGGGTGAGCAGTTCTTC
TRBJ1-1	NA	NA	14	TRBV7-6	CASSLGSLNTEAFF	TGTGCCAGCAGCTTAGGAAGCCTGAACACTGAAGCTTTCTTT
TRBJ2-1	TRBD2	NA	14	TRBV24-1	CATSEAGGYNEQFF	TGTGCCACCAGTGAGGCGGGGGGCTACAATGAGCAGTTCTTC
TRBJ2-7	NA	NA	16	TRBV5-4	CASSPTIGRVSYEQYF	TGTGCCAGCAGCCCGACGATCGGCAGGGTGTCCTACGAGCAGTACTTC
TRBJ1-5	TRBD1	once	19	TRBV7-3	CASSGEDRGSMDSNQPQHF	TGTGCCAGCAGCGGAGAGGACAGGGGTTCAATGGATAGCAATCAGCCCCAGCATTTT
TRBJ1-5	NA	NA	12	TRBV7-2	CASSFFQGNQHF	TGTGCCAGCAGCTTCTTCCAGGGTAACCAGCATTTT
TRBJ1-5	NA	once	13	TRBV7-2	CASSPRVRQPQHF	TGTGCCAGCAGCCCCAGGGTCCGTCAGCCCCAGCATTTT
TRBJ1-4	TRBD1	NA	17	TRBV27	CASSLGALGGEGEKLFF	TGTGCCAGCAGTTTAGGGGCACTAGGGGGCGAAGGGGAAAAACTGTTTTTT
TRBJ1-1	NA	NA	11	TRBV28	CASNSVTEAFF	TGTGCCAGCAACAGTGTTACTGAAGCTTTCTTT
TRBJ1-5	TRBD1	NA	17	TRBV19	CASSTMGGTGTNQPQHF	TGTGCCAGTAGTACCATGGGGGGGACAGGGACAAATCAGCCCCAGCATTTT
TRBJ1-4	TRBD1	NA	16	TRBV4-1	CASSRPTGAVGEKLFF	TGCGCCAGCAGCCGCCCGACAGGGGCCGTGGGCGAAAAACTGTTTTTT
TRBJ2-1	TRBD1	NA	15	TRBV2	CASSEDRGVYNEQFF	TGTGCCAGCAGTGAGGACAGGGGCGTTTACAATGAGCAGTTCTTC
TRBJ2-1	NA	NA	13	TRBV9	CASSVDGYNEQFF	TGTGCCAGCAGCGTAGACGGGTACAATGAGCAGTTCTTC
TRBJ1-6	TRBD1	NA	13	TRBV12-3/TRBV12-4	CASRDRENSPLHF	TGTGCCAGCAGGGACAGGGAGAATTCACCCCTCCACTTT
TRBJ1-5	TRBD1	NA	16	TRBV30	CAWSPKGGQDNQPQHF	TGTGCCTGGAGTCCTAAGGGGGGACAGGACAATCAGCCCCAGCATTTT
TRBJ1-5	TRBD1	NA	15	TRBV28	CASSLDRGGNQPQHF	TGTGCCAGCAGTTTAGACAGGGGCGGCAATCAGCCCCAGCATTTT
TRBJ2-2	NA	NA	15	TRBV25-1	CASSANTDFLGELFF	TGTGCCAGCAGCGCCAACACTGACTTCCTCGGGGAGCTGTTTTTT
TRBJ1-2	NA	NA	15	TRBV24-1	CATSDPSTGDYGYTF	TGTGCCACCAGTGACCCCTCGACAGGAGATTATGGCTACACCTTC